This is a list of T cell receptor beta chains from one sample in a study of control samples from healthy donors and cancer patients. Method: immunoSEQ multiplex PCR; TCRdb's copy keeps in-frame clones and lacks some. The sample has 100,000 to 150,000 clones, about 87% seen once. Sequenced: blood. The receptors shown here come from a man aged 55 to 70 in good health. CDR3s include the opening cysteine and the closing phenylalanine or tryptophan.

j_call: TRBJ2-1
v_call: TRBV2
cdr3_aa: CASLGDRGWGEQFF

j_call: TRBJ2-3
v_call: TRBV7-9
cdr3_aa: CASSFGSADSGTQYF

j_call: TRBJ1-1
v_call: TRBV10-3
cdr3_aa: CAISELAGNTEAFF

j_call: TRBJ2-2
v_call: TRBV7-3
cdr3_aa: CASIRQGRWTGELFF

j_call: TRBJ2-2
v_call: TRBV5-1
cdr3_aa: CASSASGGVSGELFF

j_call: TRBJ1-3
v_call: TRBV15
cdr3_aa: CATRGFSGNTIYF

j_call: TRBJ2-7
v_call: TRBV7-3
cdr3_aa: CASSSRLEGSYEQYF

j_call: TRBJ1-2
v_call: TRBV2
cdr3_aa: CASSAGQVIYGYTF

j_call: TRBJ1-2
v_call: TRBV18
cdr3_aa: CASSPSGRNYGYTF

j_call: TRBJ1-2
v_call: TRBV6-5
cdr3_aa: CASSYSRASGYTF

j_call: TRBJ1-2
v_call: TRBV14
cdr3_aa: CASSQERIYGYTF

j_call: TRBJ1-1
v_call: TRBV9
cdr3_aa: CASSVFGDTEAFF

j_call: TRBJ1-1
v_call: TRBV24-1
cdr3_aa: CATSDLNTEAFF

j_call: TRBJ2-7
v_call: TRBV7-3
cdr3_aa: CASSFQQGSEQYF

j_call: TRBJ1-2
v_call: TRBV20-1
cdr3_aa: CSASKALGYTF

j_call: TRBJ1-2
v_call: TRBV5-6
cdr3_aa: CASSRQSYGYTF

j_call: TRBJ2-4
v_call: TRBV27
cdr3_aa: CASSLRPERGVKNIQYF

j_call: TRBJ2-1
v_call: TRBV19
cdr3_aa: CASSSRGGGSNEQFF

j_call: TRBJ1-2
v_call: TRBV27
cdr3_aa: CASSFGMTGSYGYTF

j_call: TRBJ2-7
v_call: TRBV28
cdr3_aa: CASSLTGGTYEQYF

j_call: TRBJ2-7
v_call: TRBV6-5
cdr3_aa: CASSSEFGSYEQYF

j_call: TRBJ2-3
v_call: TRBV18
cdr3_aa: CASSPQGSTDTQYF

j_call: TRBJ2-3
v_call: TRBV11-2
cdr3_aa: CASSSLGGGAGRAQYF

j_call: TRBJ2-3
v_call: TRBV7-8
cdr3_aa: CASSLRLAGRTDTQYF